This T cell receptor (beta chain) was sequenced in a study of T-cell memory formation after mild COVID-19. Overall study: TCR clusters were mostly confined to one donor each.

Points from the study as a whole: A subset of responding clones appeared in pre-infection memory, suggesting cross-reactive memory joined. Clones shrinking between day 15 and 85 showed a balanced CD4/CD8 split, and those that grew later tilted toward CD4+.

Trimming took off 7 bases at V and 2 bases at J, with 10 bases between the two ends. This CDR3 is built from 13 residues. Germline CDR1 SGHRS, CDR2 YFSETQ. As regards this clonotype: The antigen remains undetermined.

Constant-segment primers were used for 5'RACE, and the resulting TCR alpha and TCR beta cDNA libraries carried sample barcodes and UMIs. One entry per CDR3 protein, called by TCRdb with MiXCR from the 5' RACE reads. Of fewer than 250,000 distinct CDR3 sequences detected, 8% to 11% appear once; the ten largest clones hold roughly 3.2%. The V call is TRBV5-1, the J call TRBJ2-1; D unresolved. What was sequenced was PBMCs or a T cell subset sorted from them (not recorded which). The sequence was collected from a man in his late teens or twenties who had mild COVID-19 (a few samples of this study predate the infection). Cell type and time point are not known. Here the CDR3 DNA reads TGCGCCAGCGGGGTCGGAACCTACAATGAGCAGTTCTTC. It is translated as CASGVGTYNEQFF.